A single sample is the source of the 19 T cell receptor beta chains below, sequenced in a study of T-cell reconstitution after alpha-beta-depleted transplantation in children. Unique molecular identifiers tagged the TCRbeta library. TCRdb re-derived calls from the PCR reads in MiXCR, one entry per CDR3 protein. The sample consists of 500,000 to 600,000 distinct CDR3 sequences, 32% of them appearing once. The sequencing here drew on PBMCs from the stem cell graft donor, taken from the stem cell graft. These receptors were collected from a human donor who donated a stem cell graft to a child with aplastic anemia.

The chain couples TRBV15 to TRBJ2-7; unclear D gene. This CDR3 comprises 13 residues. The V gene lost 3 bases and the J gene lost 2 bases, with 8 bases spanning the gap. Germline CDR1 and CDR2: LNHNV and YYDKDF (reference sequence). The CDR3 loop reads CATSSRLTYEQYF. The CDR3 DNA reads as TGTGCCACCAGCAGTCGTCTAACCTACGAGCAGTACTTC. The variable domain in full, completed from reference TRBV15 and TRBJ2-7, reads DAMVIQNPRYQVTQFGKPVTLSCSQTLNHNVMYWYQQKSSQAPKLLFHYYDKDFNNEADTPDNFQSRRPNTSFCFLDIRSPGLGDTAMYLCATSSRLTYEQYFGPGTRLTVT.

This clonotype appeared a single time. This rearrangement joins TRBV4-3 to TRBJ1-1; TRBD1 matches 7 bases. The CDR3 runs to 20 residues. The junction had 17 bases not matched to a gene; V was cut back by 1 base and J by 0 bases. Germline V gives CDR1 LGHNA, CDR2 YSLEER. The CDR3 DNA is TGCGCCAGCAGCCAAGTCGTGCTCGGGACAGAAGTTTTAATGAACACTGAAGCTTTCTTT. Translated: CASSQVVLGTEVLMNTEAFF.

V gene TRBV3-1 combines with J gene TRBJ2-1, with TRBD2 identical over 9 bases. Trimming at V came to 8 bases and at J to 2 bases, leaving 1 base not matched to a gene. The germline gives CDR1 LGHDT, CDR2 YNNKEL (reference sequence). CDR3 size: 13 residues. Here the CDR3 DNA reads TGTGCCAGCGGACTAGCGACCTACAATGAGCAGTTCTTC. This encodes CASGLATYNEQFF.

This chain uses TRBV7-8 with TRBJ2-2; D remains ambiguous. Trimming pared 8 bases from V and 6 bases from J, leaving 7 bases between. The CDR3 is 11 residues long. Germline V lookup: CDR1 SGHVS, CDR2 FQNEAQ. This chain's CDR3 is CASRWAGELFF. The CDR3 DNA is TGTGCCAGCCGCTGGGCCGGGGAGCTGTTTTTT.

This clonotype showed up many times. The chain joins TRBV7-6 to TRBJ1-3; D unresolved. Trimming removed 1 base from V and 4 bases from J, with 8 bases in between. The CDR3 loop spans 14 amino acids. Germline CDR1 SGHVS, CDR2 FNYEAQ. The CDR3 is CASSLGRTGNTIYF. CDR3 in DNA: TGTGCCAGCAGCTTAGGCAGGACCGGAAACACCATATATTTT.

This chain links TRBV4-3 with TRBJ2-1, with D tentatively TRBD2 (5 bases). V was shortened by 3 bases and J by 7 bases, with 10 bases between the two germline ends. This CDR3 region has 13 residues. Germline V gives CDR1 LGHNA, CDR2 YSLEER. CDR3 protein: CASSHLEGNEQFF. Here the CDR3 DNA reads TGCGCCAGCAGCCATCTCGAGGGTAATGAGCAGTTCTTC.

The chain couples TRBV30 to TRBJ2-1, with no clear D. CDR3 length equals 13 residues. V lost 5 bases and J lost 2, with 10 bases in between. Germline V lookup: CDR1 GTSNPN, CDR2 SVGIG (reference sequence). The CDR3 DNA reads TGTGCCTGGTGGCAACCAACCTACAATGAGCAGTTCTTC. It encodes CAWWQPTYNEQFF.

This clonotype was seen once. The chain uses TRBV2 and TRBJ2-5; TRBD2 is a possible D gene (5 bases). The V and J ends lost 1 base and 2 bases respectively, with 11 bases between them. Germline-derived CDR1 and CDR2 are SNHLY and FYNNEI. This CDR3 is 15 amino acids long. As DNA, the CDR3 is TGTGCCAGCAGTGAAGGGAGCGGCGTACAAGAGACCCAGTACTTC. As protein: CASSEGSGVQETQYF.

This clonotype was seen a handful of times. The chain is built from TRBV20-1 and TRBJ1-4; D remains unclear. The CDR3 extends over 14 amino acids. Germline lookup yields CDR1 DFQATT and CDR2 SNEGSKA (reference sequence). Trimming stripped 3 bases from V and 0 bases from J, with 8 bases between. For the CDR3, the DNA is TGCAGTGCTAGGGGCACAGCAACTAATGAAAAACTGTTTTTT. Protein: CSARGTATNEKLFF.

This clonotype was recorded a few times. The chain is built from TRBV20-1 and TRBJ2-4, with a possible D match to TRBD2 (6 bases). The ends were cut back, 5 bases at V and 5 bases at J, with 19 bases in the middle. Germline V lookup: CDR1 DFQATT, CDR2 SNEGSKA (reference sequence). The CDR3 runs to 15 residues. As DNA, the CDR3 is TGCAGTGCTTCGAGTGCGGGACTCCTTCAAAACATTCAGTACTTC. Translation: CSASSAGLLQNIQYF.

The V gene is TRBV7-2, the J gene TRBJ2-5; no firm D call. The CDR3 sequence is 14 residues long. V lost 2 bases and J 2 bases, leaving 9 bases between the germline ends. Germline V gene lookup returns CDR1 SGHTA and CDR2 FQGNSA. The CDR3: CASSLRADQETQYF. The DNA of the CDR3 is TGTGCCAGCAGCTTACGGGCAGATCAAGAGACCCAGTACTTC.

The chain combines TRBV5-5 with TRBJ2-1; the D is unclear. From germline, CDR1 is SGHKS and CDR2 YYEKEE (reference sequence). This CDR3 is built from 14 residues. Trimming pared 0 bases from V and 9 bases from J, leaving 13 bases between. CDR3 loop: CASSLEGPVGEQFF. CDR3 DNA sequence: TGTGCCAGCAGCTTGGAAGGGCCAGTCGGTGAGCAGTTCTTC.

This chain uses TRBV29-1 with TRBJ2-5; 8 bases align to TRBD1. V gave up 3 bases and J gave up 5 bases; unmatched junction bases: 11. This CDR3 has 15 amino acids. Germline loops: CDR1 SQVTM, CDR2 ANQGSEA. CDR3 DNA sequence: TGCAGCGTTGAGGATTGGACAGGGTCGACGGAGACCCAGTACTTC. This gives the protein CSVEDWTGSTETQYF.

The chain joins TRBV19 to TRBJ1-4, with D possibly being TRBD1 (5 bases). V was shortened by 3 bases and J by 8 bases, with 16 bases between the two germline ends. The germline gives CDR1 LNHDA, CDR2 SQIVND (reference sequence). This CDR3 region has 15 residues. The CDR3 sequence: CASSIRAGDEEKLFF. Here the CDR3 DNA reads TGTGCCAGTAGTATCCGGGCGGGGGATGAAGAAAAACTGTTTTTT.

The CDR3 coding sequence is TGTGCCAGCAGCAAAGCAACAGGGGAGGAGTCCTACGAGCAGTACGTC. It encodes CASSKATGEESYEQYV. This chain joins TRBV21-1 and TRBJ2-7; whether TRBD1, the table's D call, matches the DNA was not checked. TRBV21-1 is a listed pseudogene. CDR3 length equals 16 residues.

The rearrangement links TRBV10-2 to TRBJ1-5, with D hard to call. This CDR3 region has 15 residues. The ends were cut back, 10 bases at V and 0 bases at J, with 16 bases in the middle. The germline V gene encodes CDR1 WSHSY and CDR2 SAAADI. CDR3 sequence reads: CATKMGLGSNQPQHF. For the CDR3, the DNA is TGCGCCACCAAAATGGGGTTGGGTAGCAATCAGCCCCAGCATTTT.

This clonotype showed up just a few times. This chain joins TRBV15 and TRBJ1-1, with D possibly being TRBD1 (6 bases). Germline V lookup: CDR1 LNHNV, CDR2 YYDKDF (reference sequence). The CDR3 is 14 amino acids. Trimming removed 5 bases from V and 7 bases from J, with 17 bases in between. The CDR3 DNA reads as TGTGCCACCAGCCAACAGGGAGGTAGTGGTGAAGCTTTCTTT. Its translation: CATSQQGGSGEAFF.

J is TRBJ2-5 and V is TRBV18; a possible D gene is TRBD2 (5 bases). This CDR3 region has 16 residues. V was trimmed by 1 base and J by 4 bases, leaving 16 bases between them. CDR1 and CDR2 from the germline V gene are KGHSH and LQKENI. CDR3 protein: CASSPLGGSNGETQYF. CDR3 DNA sequence: TGTGCCAGCTCACCACTGGGCGGGTCTAACGGAGAGACCCAGTACTTC.

The J gene is TRBJ2-7, the V gene TRBV4-3, with 8 bases that match TRBD1. Germline V lookup: CDR1 LGHNA, CDR2 YSLEER. Germline trimming cut 0 bases from V and 7 bases from J; bases unmatched to any gene: 8. The CDR3 sequence is 15 residues long. The CDR3 loop is CASSQDLQGAGEQYF. The CDR3 DNA is TGCGCCAGCAGCCAAGATTTGCAGGGGGCGGGTGAGCAGTACTTC.